These 20 T cell receptor beta chains came from one sample sequenced in a study of Graves' ophthalmopathy and Graves' hyperthyroidism. As the template, RNA transcripts were used to amplify TCR beta CDR3 regions. Scientists carried out first-round RT-PCR using HTBI primers and then a second-round multiplex PCR. MiXCR was run by TCRdb on the multiplex PCR reads, yielding one entry per CDR3 protein. This sample has about 180,000 distinct CDR3 sequences; 30% to 45% occur once, and the top ten carry around 5.8%. Sequencing was done on a sample of peripheral blood. These receptors were taken from a woman aged 35 to 49 with Graves' ophthalmopathy.

There are many counts of this clonotype. The rearrangement uses TRBV29-1 and TRBJ1-1, with D possibly matching TRBD1 (6 bases). The V end was cut by 5 bases, the J end by 2 bases, with 18 bases between. The CDR3 extends over 15 amino acids. Germline-derived CDR1 and CDR2 are SQVTM and ANQGSEA. CDR3 protein: CSVKTGFGGNTEAFF. CDR3 nucleotide sequence: TGCAGCGTTAAAACAGGGTTTGGGGGAAACACTGAAGCTTTCTTT.

This clonotype was picked up many times. J is TRBJ1-2 and V is TRBV20-1, with 10 bases aligning to TRBD1. The junction had 7 bases not matched to a gene; V was cut back by 6 bases and J by 0 bases. This CDR3 is built from 15 residues. Germline lookup yields CDR1 DFQATT and CDR2 SNEGSKA (reference sequence). The CDR3 region is CSALGQGGTNYGYTF. In DNA, the CDR3 is TGCAGTGCCCTCGGACAGGGGGGGACTAACTATGGCTACACCTTC.

At least ten counts were recorded for this clonotype. The V gene is TRBV7-2, the J gene TRBJ2-5; D uncertain. The V end lost 3 bases, the J end lost 4 bases, and 15 bases lay between the germline ends. The V gene's germline CDR1 is SGHTA and CDR2 FQGNSA. The length of the CDR3 is 15 residues. In nucleotides, the CDR3 is TGTGCCAGCAGCTTTGAGCTGGGGATAGGAGAGACCCAGTACTTC. It is translated as CASSFELGIGETQYF. Full variable domain (rest looked up from reference TRBV7-2 and TRBJ2-5): GAGVSQSPSNKVTEKGKDVELRCDPISGHTALYWYRQSLGQGLEFLIYFQGNSAPDKSGLPSDRFSAERTGGSVSTLTIQRTQQEDSAVYLCASSFELGIGETQYFGPGTRLLVL.

J is TRBJ1-1 and V is TRBV15, with no clear D. The V and J ends lost 3 bases and 4 bases respectively, with 12 bases between them. The germline V gene encodes CDR1 LNHNV and CDR2 YYDKDF (reference sequence). The length of the CDR3 is 14 residues. CDR3 bases: TGTGCCACCAGCAGGGCCCGACGTCCCACTGAAGCTTTCTTT. Translating gives CATSRARRPTEAFF.

This clonotype was observed at least ten times. CDR3 DNA: TGCGCCAGCAGCCGCGATCCGGCCGGCCGGTCACCCCTCCACTTT. Its translation: CASSRDPAGRSPLHF. This chain links TRBV4-1 with TRBJ1-6; no firm D call. V dropped 4 bases and J dropped 10 bases, with 17 bases sitting between them. Germline-derived CDR1 and CDR2 are MGHRA and YSYEKL. The CDR3 runs 15 residues.

This clonotype was seen repeatedly, ten times or more. The chain has TRBV7-9 and TRBJ1-2; 9 positions match TRBD1. The CDR3 runs 14 residues. The germline V gene encodes CDR1 SEHNR and CDR2 FQNEAQ (reference sequence). After removal of 4 bases from V and 7 bases from J, the junction contained 7 bases not matched to a gene. CDR3 coding DNA: TGTGCCAGCAGCTCCTTACAGGGGGCGAGTGGCTACACCTTC. Residues: CASSSLQGASGYTF.

This clonotype occurred many times. The rearrangement uses TRBV7-2 and TRBJ1-2; maybe TRBD1 (6 bases). Between the trimmed V and J ends, which lost 2 bases and 6 bases, there was a span of 16 bases. From germline, CDR1 is SGHTA and CDR2 FQGNSA. CDR3 length: 15 amino acids. The CDR3 loop is CASSLSWSGGDGYTF. The CDR3 bases are TGTGCCAGCAGCTTAAGTTGGTCTGGGGGCGATGGCTACACCTTC.

The rearrangement uses TRBV7-2 and TRBJ1-1, with 7 bases matching TRBD1. The CDR3 spans 14 residues. Per the germline V gene, CDR1 is SGHTA and CDR2 is FQGNSA. Trimming cost V 1 base and J 10 bases; bases outside gene matches: 9. The CDR3 nucleotides are TGTGCCAGCAGCTTAGACCCCAGGGGGGATGGAGCTTTCTTT. Its translation: CASSLDPRGDGAFF.

V gene TRBV29-1 combines with J gene TRBJ1-1; 7 bases agree with TRBD1. J lost 7 bases, V lost 0 bases, and 5 bases had no gene match. CDR3 length: 13 amino acids. In germline, CDR1 is SQVTM, CDR2 ANQGSEA. CDR3 nucleotides: TGCAGCGTTGAAGAGGGGACAGCATTTGAAGCTTTCTTT. It translates to CSVEEGTAFEAFF. Full variable domain (remainder filled in from reference TRBV29-1 and TRBJ1-1): SAVISQKPSRDICQRGTSLTIQCQVDSQVTMMFWYRQQPGQSLTLIATANQGSEATYESGFVIDKFPISRPNLTFSTLTVSNMSPEDSSIYLCSVEEGTAFEAFFGQGTRLTVV.

This rearrangement joins TRBV11-3 to TRBJ1-1; D might be TRBD1 (6 bases). Trimming left V 3 bases short and J 6 bases short, with 14 bases between. The CDR3 is 14 residues long. Looked up from germline, CDR1 is SGHNT and CDR2 is YENEEA. This CDR3 reads CASSFRGRKAEAFF. CDR3 nucleotides: TGTGCCAGCAGCTTCCGGGGGCGCAAGGCTGAAGCTTTCTTT.

There are many counts of this clonotype. V and J are TRBV6-2 or TRBV6-3 and TRBJ1-5; no definite D call. Germline lookup yields CDR1 MNHEY and CDR2 SVGEGT. Trimming removed 0 bases at V and 7 bases at J, with 4 bases between. The CDR3 spans 12 residues. CDR3 sequence reads: CASSYSFQPQHF. DNA for the CDR3: TGTGCCAGCAGTTACTCCTTCCAGCCCCAGCATTTT.

This clonotype was counted at least ten times. The chain links TRBV15 to TRBJ2-5; perhaps TRBD1 as D (5 bases). CDR1 LNHNV and CDR2 YYDKDF come from the germline V gene (reference sequence). V lost 0 bases and J 5 bases, leaving 10 bases between the germline ends. The CDR3 is 14 residues long. The CDR3 DNA is TGTGCCACCAGCAGAGAGAGACAGTACGAGACCCAGTACTTC. It codes for CATSRERQYETQYF.

V usage is TRBV19 and J usage is TRBJ2-7; 7 bases map to TRBD2. V trimming: 3 bases; J trimming: 5 bases; junction bases outside the gene matches: 4. In germline, CDR1 is LNHDA, CDR2 SQIVND (reference sequence). The CDR3 extends over 13 amino acids. The DNA of the CDR3 is TGTGCCAGTAGTATCACACTAGCGAACGAGCAGTACTTC. Encoded protein: CASSITLANEQYF.

This clonotype was recorded many times. The V and J genes are TRBV19 and TRBJ2-7; perhaps TRBD2 as D (6 bases). Per germline, CDR1 LNHDA and CDR2 SQIVND (reference sequence). The CDR3 loop spans 17 amino acids. V dropped 7 bases and J dropped 0 bases, with 22 bases sitting between them. The DNA for the CDR3 is TGTGCCAGTACCCGAAATTGGAGGGACCTTCACTCCTACGAGCAGTACTTC. Protein sequence: CASTRNWRDLHSYEQYF.

The count of this clonotype is one. V and J are TRBV11-2 and TRBJ2-7, with D perhaps TRBD1 (6 bases). V gave up 2 bases and J gave up 0 bases, with 14 bases separating them. Germline V gives CDR1 SGHAT, CDR2 FQNNGV. The CDR3 is 16 amino acids. CDR3 bases: TGTGCCAGCAGCTTAAAGGGGGAAGGGTACTCCTACGAGCAGTACTTC. Protein sequence: CASSLKGEGYSYEQYF.

The chain employs TRBV12-3 or TRBV12-4 and TRBJ1-5, with a possible D match to TRBD1 (6 bases). The CDR3 has 16 residues. The ends were cut back, 7 bases at V and 4 bases at J, with 20 bases in the middle. CDR3 protein: CASNEELGTPNQPQHF. DNA for the CDR3: TGTGCCAGCAACGAAGAGTTAGGGACACCTAATCAGCCCCAGCATTTT.

This clonotype showed up many times. The chain recombines TRBV5-1 with TRBJ1-1; no clear D gene. Germline lookup yields CDR1 SGHRS and CDR2 YFSETQ. This CDR3 comprises 14 residues. V was trimmed by 2 bases and J by 1 base, leaving 9 bases between them. CDR3 in DNA: TGCGCCAGCAGCTTCGAAGGACCGAACACTGAAGCTTTCTTT. This codes for CASSFEGPNTEAFF.

The chain recombines TRBV20-1 with TRBJ1-5, with D perhaps TRBD1 (5 bases). Trimming shortened V by 0 bases and J by 0 bases, and 6 bases separated the two germline ends. The CDR3 covers 14 residues. Germline V lookup: CDR1 DFQATT, CDR2 SNEGSKA (reference sequence). CDR3 region: CSARDQGSNQPQHF. The CDR3 DNA reads as TGCAGTGCTAGAGATCAGGGTAGCAATCAGCCCCAGCATTTT.

This clonotype was recorded at least ten times. The CDR3 sequence: CASSYLQGYSTGELFF. Here the CDR3 DNA reads TGTGCCAGCAGTTACCTTCAGGGTTATAGCACCGGGGAGCTGTTTTTT. The rearrangement uses TRBV6-6 and TRBJ2-2, with D perhaps TRBD1 (5 bases). The germline V and J ends were trimmed by 2 bases and 4 bases, with 14 bases remaining between them. This CDR3 spans 16 amino acids. Per germline, CDR1 MNHNY and CDR2 SVGAGI (reference sequence).

In this sample, this clonotype turned up many times. This chain uses TRBV20-1 with TRBJ1-6, with unresolved D. V was trimmed by 2 bases and J by 6 bases, leaving 14 bases between them. The germline V gene encodes CDR1 DFQATT and CDR2 SNEGSKA (reference sequence). This CDR3 has 15 residues. In DNA form, the CDR3 reads TGCAGTGCTAGACCCGTACTCTGGAGTAATTCACCCCTCCACTTT. This gives the protein CSARPVLWSNSPLHF.